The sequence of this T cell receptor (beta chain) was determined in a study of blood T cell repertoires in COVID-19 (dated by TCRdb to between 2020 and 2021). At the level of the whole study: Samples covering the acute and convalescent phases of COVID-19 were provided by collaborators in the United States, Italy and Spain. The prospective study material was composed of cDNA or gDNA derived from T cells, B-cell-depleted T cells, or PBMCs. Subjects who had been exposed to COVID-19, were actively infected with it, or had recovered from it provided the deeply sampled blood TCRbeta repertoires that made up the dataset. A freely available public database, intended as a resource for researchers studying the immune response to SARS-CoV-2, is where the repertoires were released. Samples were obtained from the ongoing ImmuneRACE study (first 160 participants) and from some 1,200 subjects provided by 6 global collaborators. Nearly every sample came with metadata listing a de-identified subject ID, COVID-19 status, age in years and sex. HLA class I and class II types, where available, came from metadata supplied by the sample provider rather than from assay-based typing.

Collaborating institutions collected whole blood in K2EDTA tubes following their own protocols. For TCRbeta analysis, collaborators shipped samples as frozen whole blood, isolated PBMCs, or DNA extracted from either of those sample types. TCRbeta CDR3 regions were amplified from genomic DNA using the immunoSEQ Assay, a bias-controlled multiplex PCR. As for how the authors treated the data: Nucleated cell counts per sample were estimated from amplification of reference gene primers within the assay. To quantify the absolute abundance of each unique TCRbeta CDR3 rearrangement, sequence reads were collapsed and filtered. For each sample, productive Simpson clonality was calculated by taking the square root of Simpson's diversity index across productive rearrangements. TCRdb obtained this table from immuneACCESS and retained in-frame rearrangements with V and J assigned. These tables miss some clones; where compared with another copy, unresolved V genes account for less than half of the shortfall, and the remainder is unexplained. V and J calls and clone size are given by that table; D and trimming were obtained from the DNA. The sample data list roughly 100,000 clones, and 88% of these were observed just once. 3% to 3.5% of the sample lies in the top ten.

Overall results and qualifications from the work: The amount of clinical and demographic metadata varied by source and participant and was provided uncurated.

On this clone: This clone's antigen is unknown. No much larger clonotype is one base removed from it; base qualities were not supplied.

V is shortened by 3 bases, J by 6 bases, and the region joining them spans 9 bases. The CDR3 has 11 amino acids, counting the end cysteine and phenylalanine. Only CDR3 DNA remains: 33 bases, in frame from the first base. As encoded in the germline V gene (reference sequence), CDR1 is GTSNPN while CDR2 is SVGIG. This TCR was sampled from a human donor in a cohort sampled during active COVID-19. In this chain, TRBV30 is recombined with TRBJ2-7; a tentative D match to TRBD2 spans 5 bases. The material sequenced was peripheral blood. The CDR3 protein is CAWRGSLEQYF. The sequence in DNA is TGTGCCTGGAGGGGGAGTCTCGAGCAGTACTTC.